The entry below describes one T cell receptor (beta chain). The antigen is not known. The CDR3 is 17 residues long. The V gene end was trimmed by 0 bases and the J gene end by 3 bases; junction bases not matched to a gene: 9. Germline V gives CDR1 MGHRA, CDR2 YSYEKL. This record belongs to a study of CD8 T cells in Susac syndrome. Overall study: Patients with Susac syndrome were therapy-naive, taking corticosteroids, with some also receiving intravenous immunoglobulin, or taking intravenous immunoglobulin alone at the time their blood was drawn. Study-level points and caveats: The total CD8+ repertoires yielded more than 15 Susac-specific public clones and the CD8+ TEMRA repertoires yielded about five. CD8+ clonal expansion in Susac was maximal in TEMRA cells and in active patients.

An amount of RNA that ranged from roughly 0.5 to 1 ug was reverse transcribed with random hexamers. The authors amplified TCR beta CDR3 across 54 Vbeta and 13 Jbeta using immunoSEQ multiplex PCR. TCRdb recomputed calls from the immunoSEQ multiplex PCR reads with MiXCR, one row per CDR3 protein. The sample lists some 200,000 distinct CDR3 sequences; around 93% were seen once. The rearrangement uses TRBV4-1 and TRBJ2-7, with 9 bases aligning to TRBD1. Input material: CD8+ T cells from PBMCs. This clonotype originated in a human donor with Susac syndrome. The CDR3 protein is CASSQDSRGQGLYEQYF. The CDR3 nucleotides are TGCGCCAGCAGCCAAGATAGTCGGGGACAGGGTCTCTACGAGCAGTACTTC.